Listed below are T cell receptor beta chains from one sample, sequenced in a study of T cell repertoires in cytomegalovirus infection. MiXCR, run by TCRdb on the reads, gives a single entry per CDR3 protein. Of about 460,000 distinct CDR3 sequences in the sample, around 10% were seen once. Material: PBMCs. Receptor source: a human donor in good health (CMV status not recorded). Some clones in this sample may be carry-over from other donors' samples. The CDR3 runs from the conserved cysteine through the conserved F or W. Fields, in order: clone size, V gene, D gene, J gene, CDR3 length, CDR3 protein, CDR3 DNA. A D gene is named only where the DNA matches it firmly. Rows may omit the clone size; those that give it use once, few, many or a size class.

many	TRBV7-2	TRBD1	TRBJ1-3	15	CASSPDRGLGNTIYF	TGTGCCAGCAGCCCCGACAGGGGGCTCGGAAACACCATATATTTT
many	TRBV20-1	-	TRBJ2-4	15	CSASRVGRAKNIQYF	TGCAGTGCTTCCCGGGTGGGCAGGGCCAAAAACATTCAGTACTTC
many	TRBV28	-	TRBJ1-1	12	CASLEGFTEAFF	TGTGCCAGCTTGGAGGGATTCACTGAAGCTTTCTTT
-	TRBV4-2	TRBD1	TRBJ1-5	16	CASSRFGTGDNQPQHF	TGTGCCAGCAGCCGGTTTGGGACAGGGGACAATCAGCCCCAGCATTTT
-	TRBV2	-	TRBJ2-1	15	CASNGEVAPGGEQFF	TGTGCCAGCAACGGTGAAGTTGCTCCTGGGGGTGAGCAGTTCTTC
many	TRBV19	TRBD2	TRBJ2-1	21	CASSIDVIGTSGRNRYNEQFF	TGTGCCAGTAGTATAGATGTTATAGGGACTAGCGGGAGGAATAGGTACAATGAGCAGTTCTTC
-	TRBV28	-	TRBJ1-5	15	CASSLLEGRNQPQHF	TGTGCCAGCAGTTTATTAGAAGGGCGTAATCAGCCCCAGCATTTT
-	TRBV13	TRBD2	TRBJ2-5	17	CASSLEGLAGSGETQYF	TGTGCCAGCAGCTTGGAAGGACTAGCGGGGTCCGGGGAGACCCAGTACTTC
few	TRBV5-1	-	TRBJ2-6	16	CASSFGQRSGANVLTF	TGCGCCAGCAGCTTTGGACAGCGCTCTGGGGCCAACGTCCTGACTTTC
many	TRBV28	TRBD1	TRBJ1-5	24	CASSYHPAGDRKYLPLYSNQPQHF	TGTGCCAGCAGTTACCATCCGGCCGGGGACAGAAAATATCTCCCACTATATAGCAATCAGCCCCAGCATTTT
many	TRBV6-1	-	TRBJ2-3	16	CASSPQTTRSTDTQYF	TGTGCCAGCAGTCCCCAGACTACCCGGAGCACAGATACGCAGTATTTT
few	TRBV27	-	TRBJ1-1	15	CASSLRAGWGTEAFF	TGTGCCAGCAGTCTGAGGGCAGGGTGGGGCACTGAAGCTTTCTTT
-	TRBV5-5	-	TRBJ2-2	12	CASSGTAGELFF	TGTGCCAGCAGCGGGACCGCCGGGGAGCTGTTTTTT
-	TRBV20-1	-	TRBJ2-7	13	CSATRGVSYEQYF	TGCAGTGCTACTAGAGGAGTCTCCTACGAGCAGTACTTC
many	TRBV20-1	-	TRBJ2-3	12	CSAGGGTDTQYF	TGCAGTGCTGGCGGGGGCACAGATACGCAGTATTTT
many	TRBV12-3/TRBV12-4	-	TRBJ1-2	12	CASSKAVYGYTF	TGTGCCAGCAGTAAAGCAGTGTATGGCTACACCTTC
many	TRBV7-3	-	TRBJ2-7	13	CASSGTDGREQYF	TGTGCCAGCAGCGGGACGGATGGAAGGGAGCAGTACTTC
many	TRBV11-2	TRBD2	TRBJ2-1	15	CASSFGPGGLNEQFF	TGTGCCAGCAGCTTTGGGCCGGGAGGGTTGAATGAGCAGTTCTTC
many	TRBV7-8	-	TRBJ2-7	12	CASSSIAGEQYF	TGTGCCAGCAGCTCCATTGCGGGCGAGCAGTACTTC
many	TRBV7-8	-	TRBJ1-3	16	CASSPWDRGSGNTIYF	TGTGCCAGCAGCCCCTGGGACCGAGGCTCTGGAAACACCATATATTTT
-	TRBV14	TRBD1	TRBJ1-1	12	CASSPTRGLAFF	TGTGCCAGCAGCCCTACCAGGGGGTTAGCTTTCTTT
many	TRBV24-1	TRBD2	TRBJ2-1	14	CATEDPSGGNEQFF	TGTGCCACTGAAGATCCTAGCGGTGGTAATGAGCAGTTCTTC
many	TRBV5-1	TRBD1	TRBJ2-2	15	CASSVTGTDTGELFF	TGCGCCAGCAGCGTGACAGGGACGGACACCGGGGAGCTGTTTTTT
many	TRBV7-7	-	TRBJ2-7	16	CASSPGAGQNSYEQYF	TGTGCTAGCAGCCCTGGGGCGGGACAGAACTCCTACGAGCAGTACTTC
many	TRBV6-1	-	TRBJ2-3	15	CASTIVESSTDTQYF	TGTGCCAGCACCATTGTAGAGTCTAGCACAGATACGCAGTATTTT
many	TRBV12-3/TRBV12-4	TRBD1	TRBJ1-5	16	CASSATTGGNNQPQHF	TGTGCCAGCAGTGCTACGACAGGGGGGAACAATCAGCCCCAGCATTTT
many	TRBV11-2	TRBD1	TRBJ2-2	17	CASSSSGTGGLAGELFF	TGTGCCAGCAGCTCCTCCGGGACAGGGGGCCTTGCCGGGGAGCTGTTTTTT
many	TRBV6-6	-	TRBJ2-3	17	CASSLPGGGGLPDTQYF	TGTGCCAGCAGTCTCCCAGGGGGCGGGGGACTGCCAGATACGCAGTATTTT
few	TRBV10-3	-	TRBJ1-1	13	CAISAGGGTEAFF	TGTGCCATCAGTGCGGGAGGGGGAACTGAAGCTTTCTTT
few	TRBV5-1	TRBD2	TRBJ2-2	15	CASSTTSGSVGELFF	TGCGCCAGCAGCACGACTAGCGGGAGTGTCGGGGAGCTGTTTTTT
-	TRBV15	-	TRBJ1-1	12	CATSTLRSEAFF	TGTGCCACCAGCACTTTAAGGTCTGAAGCTTTCTTT
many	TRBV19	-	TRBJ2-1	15	CASTPLPGTYNEQFF	TGTGCCAGTACCCCATTGCCGGGAACCTACAATGAGCAGTTCTTC
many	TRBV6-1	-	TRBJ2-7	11	CASSTGNEQYF	TGTGCCAGCAGTACAGGGAACGAGCAGTACTTC
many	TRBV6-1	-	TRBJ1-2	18	CASSESGPLTPANYGYTF	TGTGCCAGCAGTGAATCCGGCCCCCTGACACCAGCTAACTATGGCTACACCTTC
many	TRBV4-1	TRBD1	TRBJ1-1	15	CASSQKQGMNTEAFF	TGCGCCAGCAGCCAAAAACAGGGGATGAACACTGAAGCTTTCTTT
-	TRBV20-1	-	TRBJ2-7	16	CSARDFGGEGSYEQYF	TGCAGTGCTAGAGATTTCGGGGGAGAGGGGTCCTACGAGCAGTACTTC
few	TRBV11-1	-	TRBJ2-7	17	CASSLCAQVGGDYEQYF	TGTGCCAGCAGCTTATGCGCTCAGGTGGGCGGGGACTACGAGCAGTACTTC
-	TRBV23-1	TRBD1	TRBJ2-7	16	CASSQRTGEHSYEQYF	TGCGCCAGCAGTCAGAGGACAGGGGAGCATTCCTACGAGCAGTACTTC
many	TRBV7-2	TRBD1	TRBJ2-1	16	CASSWRRGQGNNEQFF	TGTGCCAGCAGCTGGAGGAGGGGACAGGGGAACAATGAGCAGTTCTTC
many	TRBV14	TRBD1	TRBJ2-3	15	CASSQEPQGIDTQYF	TGTGCCAGCAGCCAAGAGCCACAGGGGATAGATACGCAGTATTTT
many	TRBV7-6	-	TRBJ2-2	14	CASSLEGITGELFF	TGTGCCAGCAGCTTAGAGGGGATCACCGGGGAGCTGTTTTTT
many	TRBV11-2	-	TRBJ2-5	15	CASSQTGGQQETQYF	TGTGCCAGCAGCCAGACCGGTGGGCAACAAGAGACCCAGTACTTC
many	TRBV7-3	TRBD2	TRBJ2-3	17	CASSLIPAGGSTDTQYF	TGTGCCAGCAGCTTAATCCCAGCGGGAGGAAGCACAGATACGCAGTATTTT
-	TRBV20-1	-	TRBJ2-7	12	CSADRDNYEQYF	TGCAGTGCAGACCGGGACAACTACGAGCAGTACTTC
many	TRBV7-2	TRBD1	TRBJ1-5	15	CASSFRQGSNQPQHF	TGTGCCAGCAGCTTCCGACAGGGGAGCAATCAGCCCCAGCATTTT
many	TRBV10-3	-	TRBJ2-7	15	CAISLSSAISYEQYF	TGTGCCATCAGTTTATCTAGCGCGATCTCCTACGAGCAGTACTTC
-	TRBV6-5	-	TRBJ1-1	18	CASSYSGFLGTMNTEAFF	TGTGCCAGCAGTTACTCGGGGTTTTTAGGGACCATGAACACTGAAGCTTTCTTT
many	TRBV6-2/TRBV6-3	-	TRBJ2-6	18	CASSYGPFPNSGANVLTF	TGTGCCAGCAGTTACGGTCCCTTCCCTAACTCTGGGGCCAACGTCCTGACTTTC
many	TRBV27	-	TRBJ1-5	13	CASSLGANQPQHF	TGTGCCAGCAGCTTGGGGGCTAATCAGCCCCAGCATTTT
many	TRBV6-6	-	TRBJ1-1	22	CASSYPALGGMSTGRGNTEAFF	TGTGCCAGCAGTTACCCGGCCTTAGGAGGAATGTCGACTGGTCGGGGGAACACTGAAGCTTTCTTT
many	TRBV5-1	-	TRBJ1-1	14	CASSFGGMNTEAFF	TGTGCCAGCAGCTTCGGGGGTATGAACACTGAAGCTTTCTTT
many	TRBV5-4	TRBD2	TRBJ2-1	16	CASSETSGRRGNEQFF	TGTGCCAGCAGCGAAACTAGCGGGAGGAGGGGGAATGAGCAGTTCTTC
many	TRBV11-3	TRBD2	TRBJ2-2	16	CASSLGGGLDTGELFF	TGTGCCAGCAGCTTAGGCGGGGGTCTTGACACCGGGGAGCTGTTTTTT
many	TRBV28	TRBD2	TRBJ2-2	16	CASSSPREENTGELFF	TGTGCCAGCAGTTCCCCACGGGAGGAGAACACCGGGGAGCTGTTTTTT
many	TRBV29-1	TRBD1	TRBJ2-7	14	CSVTGGLSSYEQYF	TGCAGCGTGACAGGGGGCCTTAGCTCCTACGAGCAGTACTTC